This TCR beta chain was captured by sequencing in a study of shared clonotypes between healthy human individuals. Here immunoSEQ multiplex PCR was the method, and the copy in TCRdb shows in-frame clones only, minus some. The table lists approximately 2.4 million clones, almost 96% of them singletons. Trimming pared 1 base from V and 6 bases from J, leaving 9 bases between. The CDR3 consists of 14 residues. The germline V gene encodes CDR1 SGHTA and CDR2 FQGNSA. Sequenced input: naive CD4+ T cells sorted from blood. Subset meaning: CD45RA+ positively selected. The sequence came from a man between 18 and 29 years old in good health. The chain carries TRBV7-2 and TRBJ2-2; D remains unclear. CDR3 nucleotides: TGTGCCAGCAGCTTAGGTGGGTCGTCCGGGGAGCTGTTTTTT. Amino acids: CASSLGGSSGELFF.